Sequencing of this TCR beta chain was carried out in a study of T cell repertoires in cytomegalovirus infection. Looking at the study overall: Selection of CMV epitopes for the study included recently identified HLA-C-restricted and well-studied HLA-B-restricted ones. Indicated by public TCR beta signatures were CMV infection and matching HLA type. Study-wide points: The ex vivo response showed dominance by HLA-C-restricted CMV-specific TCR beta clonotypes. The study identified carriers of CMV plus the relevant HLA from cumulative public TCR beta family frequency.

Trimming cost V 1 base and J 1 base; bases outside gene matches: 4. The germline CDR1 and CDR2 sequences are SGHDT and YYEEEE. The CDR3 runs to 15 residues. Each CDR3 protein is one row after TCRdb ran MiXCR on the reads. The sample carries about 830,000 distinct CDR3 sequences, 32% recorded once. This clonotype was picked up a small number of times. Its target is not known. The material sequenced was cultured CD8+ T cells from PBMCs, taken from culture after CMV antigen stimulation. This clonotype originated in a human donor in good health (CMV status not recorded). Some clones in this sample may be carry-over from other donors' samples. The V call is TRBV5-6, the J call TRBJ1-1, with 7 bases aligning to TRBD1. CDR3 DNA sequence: TGTGCCAGCAGCTTGCCCCGGGACAGGAACACTGAAGCTTTCTTT. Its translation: CASSLPRDRNTEAFF.